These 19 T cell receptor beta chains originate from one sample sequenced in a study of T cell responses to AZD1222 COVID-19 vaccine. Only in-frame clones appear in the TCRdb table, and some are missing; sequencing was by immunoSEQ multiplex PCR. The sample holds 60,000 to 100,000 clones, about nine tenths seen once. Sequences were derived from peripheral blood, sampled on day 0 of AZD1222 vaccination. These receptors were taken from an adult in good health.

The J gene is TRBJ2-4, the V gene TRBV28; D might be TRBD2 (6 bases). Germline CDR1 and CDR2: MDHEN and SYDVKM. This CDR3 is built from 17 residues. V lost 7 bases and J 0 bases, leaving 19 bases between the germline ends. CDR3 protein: CASTPGGQRLAKNIQYF. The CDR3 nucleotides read TGTGCCAGCACCCCCGGAGGGCAGAGACTAGCCAAAAACATTCAGTACTTC.

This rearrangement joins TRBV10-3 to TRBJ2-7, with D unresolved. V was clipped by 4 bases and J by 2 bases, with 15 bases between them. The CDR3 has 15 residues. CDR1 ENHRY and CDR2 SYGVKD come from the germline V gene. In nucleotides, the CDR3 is TGTGCCATCAGTGGCGCACAGAAGCGAACCTACGAGCAGTACTTC. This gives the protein CAISGAQKRTYEQYF.

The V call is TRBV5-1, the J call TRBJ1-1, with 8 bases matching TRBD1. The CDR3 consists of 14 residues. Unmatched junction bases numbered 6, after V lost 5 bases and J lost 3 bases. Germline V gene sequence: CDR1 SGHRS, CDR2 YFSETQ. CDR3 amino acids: CASSKQGEDTEAFF. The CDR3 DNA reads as TGCGCCAGCAGTAAACAGGGGGAGGACACTGAAGCTTTCTTT.

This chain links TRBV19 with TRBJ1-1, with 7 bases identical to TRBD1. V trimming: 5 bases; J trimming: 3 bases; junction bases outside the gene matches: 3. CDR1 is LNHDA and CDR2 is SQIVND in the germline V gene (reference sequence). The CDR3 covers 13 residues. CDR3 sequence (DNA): TGTGCCAGTAGTGACACAGGGGACACTGAAGCTTTCTTT. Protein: CASSDTGDTEAFF.

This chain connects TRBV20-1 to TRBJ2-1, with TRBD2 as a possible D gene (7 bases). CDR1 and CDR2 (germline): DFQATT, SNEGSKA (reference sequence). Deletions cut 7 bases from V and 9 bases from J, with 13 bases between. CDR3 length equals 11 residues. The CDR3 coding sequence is TGCAGTGTAAGGGGGGGAGCTGAGCAGTTCTTC. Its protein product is CSVRGGAEQFF.

CDR3 sequence reads: CASSLDRDYYGYTF. DNA for the CDR3: TGTGCCAGTAGTCTGGACAGGGATTACTATGGCTACACCTTC. The J gene is TRBJ1-2, the V gene TRBV19; 8 nucleotides match TRBD1. With 5 bases clipped from V and 3 bases from J, the junction kept 5 bases outside the gene matches. CDR1 is LNHDA and CDR2 is SQIVND in the germline V gene (reference sequence). This CDR3 comprises 14 residues.

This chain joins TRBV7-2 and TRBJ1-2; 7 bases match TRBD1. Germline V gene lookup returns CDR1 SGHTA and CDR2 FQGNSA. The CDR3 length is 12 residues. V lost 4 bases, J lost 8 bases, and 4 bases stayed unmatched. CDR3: CASSSYRGGYTF. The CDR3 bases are TGTGCCAGCAGCTCCTACAGGGGCGGCTACACCTTC.

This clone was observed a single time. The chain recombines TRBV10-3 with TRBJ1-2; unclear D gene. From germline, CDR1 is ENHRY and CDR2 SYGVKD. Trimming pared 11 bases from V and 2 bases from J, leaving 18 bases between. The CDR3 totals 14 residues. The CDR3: CAAGTETLNYGYTF. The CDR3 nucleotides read TGTGCCGCTGGAACAGAGACTTTAAACTATGGCTACACCTTC.

The CDR3 nucleotides are TGTGCCAGCGGCACCGCAGACGGGAGCTCTGGGGCCAACGTCCTGACTTTC. The encoded protein is CASGTADGSSGANVLTF. The rearrangement uses TRBV11-3 and TRBJ2-6, with D possibly matching TRBD2 (6 bases). Germline CDR1 SGHNT, CDR2 YENEEA. Trimming shortened V by 8 bases and J by 0 bases, and 17 bases separated the two germline ends. The CDR3 has 17 residues.

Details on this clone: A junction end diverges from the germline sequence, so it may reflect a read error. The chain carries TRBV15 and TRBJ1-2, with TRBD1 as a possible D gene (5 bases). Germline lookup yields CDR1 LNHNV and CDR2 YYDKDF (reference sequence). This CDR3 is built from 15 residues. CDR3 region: CATRREGLANYGYTF. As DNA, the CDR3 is TGTGCCACCAGGAGAGAGGGGCTAGCTAACTATGGCTACACCTTC.

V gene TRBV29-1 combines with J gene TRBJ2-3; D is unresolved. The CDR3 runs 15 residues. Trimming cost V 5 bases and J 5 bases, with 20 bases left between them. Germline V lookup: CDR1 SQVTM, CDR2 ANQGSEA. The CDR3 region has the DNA TGCAGCGTTCCCAATTTGGGCAGGCCGGGAGATACGCAGTATTTT. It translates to CSVPNLGRPGDTQYF.

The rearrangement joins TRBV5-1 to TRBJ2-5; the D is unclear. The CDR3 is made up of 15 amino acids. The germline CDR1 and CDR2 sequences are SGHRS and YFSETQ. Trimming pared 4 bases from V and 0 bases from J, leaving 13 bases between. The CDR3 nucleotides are TGCGCCAGCAGCACCCTCGACCGACACCAAGAGACCCAGTACTTC. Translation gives CASSTLDRHQETQYF.

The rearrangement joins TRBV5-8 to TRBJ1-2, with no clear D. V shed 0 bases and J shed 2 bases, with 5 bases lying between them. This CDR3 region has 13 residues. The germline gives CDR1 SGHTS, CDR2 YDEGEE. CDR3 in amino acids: CASSLGRNYGYTF. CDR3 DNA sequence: TGTGCCAGCAGCTTGGGGAGGAACTATGGCTACACCTTC. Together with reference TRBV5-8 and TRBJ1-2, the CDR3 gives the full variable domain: EAGVTQSPTHLIKTRGQQATLRCSPISGHTSVYWYQQALGLGLQFLLWYDEGEERNRGNFPPRFSGRQFPNYSSELNVNALELEDSALYLCASSLGRNYGYTFGSGTRLTVV.

The CDR3 protein is CASSYSLPGQGIYEQYF. The CDR3 region has the DNA TGTGCCAGCAGTTACAGTCTACCGGGACAGGGAATCTACGAGCAGTACTTC. The chain couples TRBV7-8 to TRBJ2-7; TRBD1 matches at 9 bases. V dropped 6 bases and J dropped 3; count of bases not matched to a gene: 15. The CDR3 length is 17 residues. Germline assignment: CDR1 SGHVS and CDR2 FQNEAQ.

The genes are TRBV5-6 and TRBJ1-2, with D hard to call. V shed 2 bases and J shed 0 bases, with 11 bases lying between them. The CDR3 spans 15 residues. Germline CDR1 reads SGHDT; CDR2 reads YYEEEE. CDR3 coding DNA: TGTGCCAGCAGCTTTTTAGCCCGGGCTAACTATGGCTACACCTTC. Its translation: CASSFLARANYGYTF.

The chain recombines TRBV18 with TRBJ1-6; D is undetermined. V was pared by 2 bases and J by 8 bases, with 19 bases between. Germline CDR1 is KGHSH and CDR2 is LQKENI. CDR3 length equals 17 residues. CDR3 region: CASSPMMADRAYSPLHF. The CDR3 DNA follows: TGTGCCAGCTCACCAATGATGGCAGATCGGGCTTATTCACCCCTCCACTTT.

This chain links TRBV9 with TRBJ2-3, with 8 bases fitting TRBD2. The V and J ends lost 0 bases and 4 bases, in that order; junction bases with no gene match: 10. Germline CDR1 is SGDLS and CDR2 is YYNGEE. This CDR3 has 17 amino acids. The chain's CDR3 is CASSVDGRASPPDTQYF. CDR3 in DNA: TGTGCCAGCAGCGTAGACGGGAGGGCCTCCCCCCCAGATACGCAGTATTTT.

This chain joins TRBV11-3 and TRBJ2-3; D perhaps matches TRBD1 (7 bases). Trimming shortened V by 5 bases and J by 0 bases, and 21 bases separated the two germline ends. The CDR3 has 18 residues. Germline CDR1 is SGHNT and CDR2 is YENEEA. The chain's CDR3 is CASSAYRGAGGSTDTQYF. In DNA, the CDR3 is TGTGCCAGCAGCGCTTACCGTGGGGCAGGGGGGAGCACAGATACGCAGTATTTT.

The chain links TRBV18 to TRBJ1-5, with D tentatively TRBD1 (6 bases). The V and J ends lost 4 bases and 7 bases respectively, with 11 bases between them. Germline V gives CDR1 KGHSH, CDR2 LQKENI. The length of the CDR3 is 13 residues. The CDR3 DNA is TGTGCCAGCTCACTGCGACAGGACCAGCCCCAGCATTTT. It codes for CASSLRQDQPQHF.